These T cell receptor beta chains were read from a single sample in a study of response to subunit inactivated influenza vaccine. TCRdb re-derived calls from the RT-PCR reads in MiXCR, one entry per CDR3 protein. The sample shows around 200,000 distinct CDR3 sequences, 7.5% to 10% of them seen only once. Sequenced here: non-naive T cells sorted from PBMCs, sampled on the day of vaccination. Receptors were obtained from a man aged 45-65 years who received an inactivated influenza vaccine. CDR3s include the opening cysteine and the closing phenylalanine or tryptophan. Fields, in order: V gene, D gene, clone size, J gene, CDR3 protein, CDR3 DNA. A D gene is named only where the DNA matches it firmly. Where a row states a size, it is once, few, many or the class of an expanded clone; other rows omit it.

v_call: TRBV29-1
d_call: TRBD2
clone_size: -
j_call: TRBJ2-5
cdr3_aa: CSVEFPAGDLETQYF
cdr3_nt: TGCAGCGTTGAATTTCCGGCGGGAGATTTGGAGACCCAGTACTTC

v_call: TRBV7-7
d_call: -
clone_size: -
j_call: TRBJ1-4
cdr3_aa: CASSSMVNEKLFF
cdr3_nt: TGTGCTAGCAGCTCGATGGTGAATGAAAAACTGTTTTTT

v_call: TRBV4-2
d_call: -
clone_size: many
j_call: TRBJ2-5
cdr3_aa: CASSQEVLGQETQYF
cdr3_nt: TGTGCCAGCAGCCAAGAGGTCCTAGGACAAGAGACCCAGTACTTC

v_call: TRBV7-6
d_call: -
clone_size: many
j_call: TRBJ2-2
cdr3_aa: CASSRTTNTGELFF
cdr3_nt: TGTGCCAGCAGCCGCACCACCAACACCGGGGAGCTGTTTTTT

v_call: TRBV5-1
d_call: TRBD1
clone_size: -
j_call: TRBJ2-2
cdr3_aa: CASSWGQGTGELFF
cdr3_nt: TGCGCCAGCAGCTGGGGACAGGGCACCGGGGAGCTGTTTTTT

v_call: TRBV7-2
d_call: TRBD2
clone_size: few
j_call: TRBJ2-5
cdr3_aa: CASSSLGGSTPQETQYF
cdr3_nt: TGTGCCAGCAGCTCATTGGGGGGGAGCACCCCTCAAGAGACCCAGTACTTC

v_call: TRBV4-2
d_call: -
clone_size: few
j_call: TRBJ1-1
cdr3_aa: CASSQDHNRPEAFF
cdr3_nt: TGTGCCAGCAGCCAAGACCACAACCGCCCTGAAGCTTTCTTT

v_call: TRBV9
d_call: TRBD2
clone_size: few
j_call: TRBJ2-5
cdr3_aa: CASSVGLAGAETQYF
cdr3_nt: TGTGCCAGCAGCGTCGGACTAGCGGGAGCAGAGACCCAGTACTTC

v_call: TRBV12-3/TRBV12-4
d_call: TRBD2
clone_size: many
j_call: TRBJ2-1
cdr3_aa: CASSLPGLAGGDEQFF
cdr3_nt: TGTGCCAGCAGTTTACCGGGACTAGCGGGCGGGGATGAGCAGTTCTTC

v_call: TRBV3-1
d_call: -
clone_size: -
j_call: TRBJ1-6
cdr3_aa: CASRQTGTDNSPLHF
cdr3_nt: TGTGCCAGCAGGCAAACCGGGACGGACAATTCACCCCTCCACTTT

v_call: TRBV5-1
d_call: -
clone_size: few
j_call: TRBJ2-5
cdr3_aa: CASRRGLQETQYF
cdr3_nt: TGCGCCAGCAGACGGGGACTTCAAGAGACCCAGTACTTC

v_call: TRBV12-3/TRBV12-4
d_call: TRBD1
clone_size: many
j_call: TRBJ2-5
cdr3_aa: CASSIRRGRETQYF
cdr3_nt: TGTGCCAGCAGTATTCGCAGGGGGCGGGAGACCCAGTACTTC

v_call: TRBV20-1
d_call: TRBD1
clone_size: -
j_call: TRBJ2-4
cdr3_aa: CSASAGTGGDIQYF
cdr3_nt: TGCAGTGCGTCAGCCGGGACAGGGGGGGACATTCAGTACTTC

v_call: TRBV19
d_call: TRBD2
clone_size: -
j_call: TRBJ2-3
cdr3_aa: CASSRVAGESNTQYF
cdr3_nt: TGTGCCAGTAGTAGGGTAGCGGGAGAGTCGAATACGCAGTATTTT

v_call: TRBV10-3
d_call: TRBD1
clone_size: -
j_call: TRBJ2-7
cdr3_aa: CAIGTGVPGWNYEQYF
cdr3_nt: TGTGCCATCGGAACAGGGGTCCCCGGGTGGAACTACGAGCAGTACTTC

v_call: TRBV5-1
d_call: TRBD2
clone_size: many
j_call: TRBJ2-3
cdr3_aa: CASMVMTSGDTQYF
cdr3_nt: TGCGCCAGCATGGTTATGACTAGCGGAGATACGCAGTATTTT

v_call: TRBV4-3
d_call: TRBD2
clone_size: -
j_call: TRBJ2-1
cdr3_aa: CASSLSTSGGAEQFF
cdr3_nt: TGCGCCAGCAGCCTGAGTACCAGCGGGGGGGCTGAGCAGTTCTTC

v_call: TRBV6-5
d_call: TRBD2
clone_size: few
j_call: TRBJ2-7
cdr3_aa: CASSYTPPAGASYEQYF
cdr3_nt: TGTGCCAGCAGTTACACCCCCCCAGCGGGGGCCTCCTACGAGCAGTACTTC

v_call: TRBV7-9
d_call: -
clone_size: -
j_call: TRBJ2-7
cdr3_aa: CASSRRRSEQYF
cdr3_nt: TGTGCCAGCAGCCGAAGGCGAAGCGAGCAGTACTTC

v_call: TRBV7-2
d_call: -
clone_size: -
j_call: TRBJ1-1
cdr3_aa: CASSVTALNTEAFF
cdr3_nt: TGTGCCAGCAGCGTGACAGCTCTGAACACTGAAGCTTTCTTT

v_call: TRBV10-3
d_call: TRBD1
clone_size: many
j_call: TRBJ2-1
cdr3_aa: CAISRQGAYNEQFF
cdr3_nt: TGTGCCATCAGTAGACAGGGCGCCTACAATGAGCAGTTCTTC

v_call: TRBV19
d_call: TRBD2
clone_size: few
j_call: TRBJ2-2
cdr3_aa: CASSPGLAGGPDTGELFF
cdr3_nt: TGTGCCAGTAGCCCCGGACTAGCGGGGGGGCCGGACACCGGGGAGCTGTTTTTT

v_call: TRBV29-1
d_call: TRBD1
clone_size: many
j_call: TRBJ2-1
cdr3_aa: CSGSQGATYNEQFF
cdr3_nt: TGCAGTGGATCACAGGGGGCAACGTACAATGAGCAGTTCTTC

v_call: TRBV5-6
d_call: -
clone_size: few
j_call: TRBJ2-1
cdr3_aa: CASSKAGVRWNEQFF
cdr3_nt: TGTGCCAGCAGCAAGGCAGGGGTCCGCTGGAATGAGCAGTTCTTC

v_call: TRBV5-6
d_call: -
clone_size: many
j_call: TRBJ2-7
cdr3_aa: CASSLIEQGRYEQYF
cdr3_nt: TGTGCCAGCAGCTTGATCGAACAGGGAAGGTACGAGCAGTACTTC

v_call: TRBV4-2
d_call: -
clone_size: -
j_call: TRBJ2-7
cdr3_aa: CASSQAKGYEQYF
cdr3_nt: TGTGCCAGCAGCCAAGCTAAAGGTTACGAGCAGTACTTC

v_call: TRBV4-3
d_call: TRBD2
clone_size: many
j_call: TRBJ2-3
cdr3_aa: CASTYSGRDTDTQYF
cdr3_nt: TGCGCCAGCACCTATAGCGGGAGGGACACAGATACGCAGTATTTT

v_call: TRBV3-1
d_call: -
clone_size: many
j_call: TRBJ2-7
cdr3_aa: CASSQPGHPYEQYF
cdr3_nt: TGTGCCAGCAGCCAACCGGGACACCCATACGAGCAGTACTTC

v_call: TRBV5-1
d_call: -
clone_size: -
j_call: TRBJ2-5
cdr3_aa: CASNNGIQETQYF
cdr3_nt: TGCGCCAGCAATAATGGAATTCAAGAGACCCAGTACTTC

v_call: TRBV6-1
d_call: -
clone_size: few
j_call: TRBJ2-2
cdr3_aa: CASSKGSSRNTGELFF
cdr3_nt: TGTGCCAGCAGCAAAGGGTCTAGCCGAAACACCGGGGAGCTGTTTTTT

v_call: TRBV28
d_call: TRBD1
clone_size: -
j_call: TRBJ2-7
cdr3_aa: CASRGRIPGQSLYEQYF
cdr3_nt: TGTGCCAGCAGAGGACGAATACCGGGACAGAGCCTCTACGAGCAGTACTTC

v_call: TRBV7-2
d_call: -
clone_size: many
j_call: TRBJ1-6
cdr3_aa: CASSLPGNNSPLHF
cdr3_nt: TGTGCCAGCAGCTTACCCGGTAATAATTCACCCCTCCACTTT

v_call: TRBV28
d_call: TRBD1
clone_size: few
j_call: TRBJ1-5
cdr3_aa: CASSFSTGGSGQPQHF
cdr3_nt: TGTGCCAGCAGTTTCTCGACAGGGGGGTCAGGGCAGCCCCAGCATTTT

v_call: TRBV30
d_call: TRBD1
clone_size: once
j_call: TRBJ2-2
cdr3_aa: CAWSPTGVTGELLF
cdr3_nt: TGTGCCTGGAGTCCAACAGGGGTGACCGGGGAGCTGCTTTTT

v_call: TRBV18
d_call: -
clone_size: few
j_call: TRBJ1-3
cdr3_aa: CASSPPDYSGNTIYF
cdr3_nt: TGTGCCAGCTCACCGCCCGACTACTCTGGAAACACCATATATTTT

v_call: TRBV5-6
d_call: -
clone_size: few
j_call: TRBJ2-1
cdr3_aa: CASSLDGFLAVEQFF
cdr3_nt: TGTGCCAGCAGCTTGGACGGTTTCCTAGCAGTTGAGCAGTTCTTC

v_call: TRBV6-2/TRBV6-3
d_call: -
clone_size: few
j_call: TRBJ2-5
cdr3_aa: CASSSEVTQYF
cdr3_nt: TGTGCCAGCAGTTCCGAGGTGACCCAGTACTTC

v_call: TRBV7-2
d_call: TRBD2
clone_size: few
j_call: TRBJ2-1
cdr3_aa: CASNNGGWYNEQFF
cdr3_nt: TGTGCCAGCAATAACGGGGGGTGGTACAATGAGCAGTTCTTC

v_call: TRBV20-1
d_call: TRBD2
clone_size: many
j_call: TRBJ2-7
cdr3_aa: CSARDVELAGTYEQYF
cdr3_nt: TGCAGTGCTAGAGATGTTGAACTAGCGGGGACCTACGAGCAGTACTTC

v_call: TRBV5-1
d_call: TRBD1
clone_size: many
j_call: TRBJ1-5
cdr3_aa: CASSRDRDQPQHF
cdr3_nt: TGCGCCAGCAGTAGGGACAGGGATCAGCCCCAGCATTTT

v_call: TRBV5-5
d_call: TRBD1
clone_size: -
j_call: TRBJ2-1
cdr3_aa: CASSGLGGDSYNEQFF
cdr3_nt: TGTGCCAGCAGCGGGCTAGGGGGCGACTCCTACAATGAGCAGTTCTTC

v_call: TRBV20-1
d_call: -
clone_size: -
j_call: TRBJ2-3
cdr3_aa: CSASPGTNLRDTQYF
cdr3_nt: TGCAGTGCTAGTCCCGGGACCAACCTTAGGGATACGCAGTATTTT

v_call: TRBV14
d_call: -
clone_size: -
j_call: TRBJ1-2
cdr3_aa: CASSQVNYGYTF
cdr3_nt: TGTGCCAGCAGCCAAGTTAACTATGGCTACACCTTC

v_call: TRBV5-1
d_call: TRBD1
clone_size: -
j_call: TRBJ2-2
cdr3_aa: CASSLGTGVNTGELFF
cdr3_nt: TGCGCCAGCAGCTTGGGAACAGGGGTGAACACCGGGGAGCTGTTTTTT

v_call: TRBV5-1
d_call: TRBD2
clone_size: many
j_call: TRBJ2-5
cdr3_aa: CASSLVAGDSHETQYF
cdr3_nt: TGCGCCAGCAGCTTGGTTGCGGGAGATTCGCACGAGACCCAGTACTTC

v_call: TRBV12-3/TRBV12-4
d_call: TRBD1
clone_size: many
j_call: TRBJ2-6
cdr3_aa: CASKPGQGPSGANVLTF
cdr3_nt: TGTGCCAGCAAACCGGGACAGGGTCCCTCTGGGGCCAACGTCCTGACTTTC

v_call: TRBV5-1
d_call: -
clone_size: few
j_call: TRBJ1-5
cdr3_aa: CASSPQPGDSNQPQHF
cdr3_nt: TGCGCCAGCAGCCCTCAGCCGGGGGATAGCAATCAGCCCCAGCATTTT

v_call: TRBV20-1
d_call: -
clone_size: few
j_call: TRBJ1-4
cdr3_aa: CSARDWVLGNEKLFF
cdr3_nt: TGCAGTGCTAGAGATTGGGTTTTGGGTAATGAAAAACTGTTTTTT

v_call: TRBV10-3
d_call: -
clone_size: few
j_call: TRBJ1-4
cdr3_aa: CAISESSGPEEKLFF
cdr3_nt: TGTGCCATCAGTGAGTCCTCCGGACCGGAAGAAAAACTGTTTTTT